This T cell receptor (beta chain) was sequenced for a study of lymphopenia after photon versus proton radiotherapy. Some clones are missing from TCRdb's copy, which holds only in-frame ones; the method was immunoSEQ multiplex PCR. The profile shows about 70,000 clones, around 87% of them singletons. Germline CDR1 reads SNHLY; CDR2 reads FYNNEI. This CDR3 spans 13 amino acids. V was clipped by 4 bases and J by 5 bases, with 11 bases between them. This chain links TRBV2 with TRBJ2-5; TRBD1 might be the D (5 bases). This specimen consisted of peripheral blood, obtained from a patient treated with proton-based radiotherapy. This clonotype was sampled from an elderly man with esophageal cancer. CDR3 nucleotides: TGTGCCAGCAGTGCCTATCCAGGGGAGACCCAGTACTTC. It translates to CASSAYPGETQYF.